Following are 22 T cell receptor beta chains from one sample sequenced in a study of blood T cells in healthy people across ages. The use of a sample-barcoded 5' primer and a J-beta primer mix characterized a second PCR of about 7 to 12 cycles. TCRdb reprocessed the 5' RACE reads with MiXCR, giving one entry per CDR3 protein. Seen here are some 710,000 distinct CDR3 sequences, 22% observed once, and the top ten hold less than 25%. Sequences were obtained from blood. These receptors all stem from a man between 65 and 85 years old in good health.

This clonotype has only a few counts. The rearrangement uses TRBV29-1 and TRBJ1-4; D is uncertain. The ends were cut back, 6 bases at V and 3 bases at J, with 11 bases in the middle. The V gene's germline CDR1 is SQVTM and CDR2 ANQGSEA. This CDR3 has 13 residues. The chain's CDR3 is CSVRAQANEKLFF. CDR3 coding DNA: TGCAGCGTAAGAGCCCAGGCTAATGAAAAACTGTTTTTT.

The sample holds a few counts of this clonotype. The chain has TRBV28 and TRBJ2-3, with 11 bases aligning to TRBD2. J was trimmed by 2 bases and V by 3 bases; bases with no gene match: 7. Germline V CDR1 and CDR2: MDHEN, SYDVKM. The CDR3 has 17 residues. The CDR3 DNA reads TGTGCCAGCAGTTTGATCCCTAGCGGGGGGTTCACAGATACGCAGTATTTT. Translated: CASSLIPSGGFTDTQYF.

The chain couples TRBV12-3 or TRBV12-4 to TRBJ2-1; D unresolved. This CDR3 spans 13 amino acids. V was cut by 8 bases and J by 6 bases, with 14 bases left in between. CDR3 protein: CASAPTQRNEQFF. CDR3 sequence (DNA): TGTGCCAGCGCCCCGACCCAGCGCAATGAGCAGTTCTTC.

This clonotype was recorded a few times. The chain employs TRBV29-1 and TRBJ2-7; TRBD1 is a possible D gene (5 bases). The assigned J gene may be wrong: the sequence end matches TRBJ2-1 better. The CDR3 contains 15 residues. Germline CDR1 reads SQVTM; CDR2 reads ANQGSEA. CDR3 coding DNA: TGCAGCGTCCTACTTTGGGGCGCGGCCGCCAATGAGCAGTTCTTC. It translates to CSVLLWGAAANEQFF.

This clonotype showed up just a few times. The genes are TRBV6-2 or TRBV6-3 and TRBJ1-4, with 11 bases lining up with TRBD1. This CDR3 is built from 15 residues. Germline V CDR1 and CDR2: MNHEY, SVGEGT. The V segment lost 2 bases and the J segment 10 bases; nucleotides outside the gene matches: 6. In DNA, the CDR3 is TGTGCCAGCAGTTACGCCGGGACAGGGGGAGGAAAACTGTTTTTT. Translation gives CASSYAGTGGGKLFF.

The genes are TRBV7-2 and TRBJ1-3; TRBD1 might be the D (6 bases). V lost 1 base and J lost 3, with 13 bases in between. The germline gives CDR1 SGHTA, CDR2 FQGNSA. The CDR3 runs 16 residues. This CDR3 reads CASSLDARGGGNTIYF. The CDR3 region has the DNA TGTGCCAGCAGCTTAGATGCCAGGGGAGGTGGAAACACCATATATTTT.

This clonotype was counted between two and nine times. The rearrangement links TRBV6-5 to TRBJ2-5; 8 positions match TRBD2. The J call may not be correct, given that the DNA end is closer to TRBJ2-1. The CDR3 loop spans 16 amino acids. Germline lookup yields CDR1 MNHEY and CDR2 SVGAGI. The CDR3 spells CASSSVPAGAGNEQFF. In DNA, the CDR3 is TGTGCCAGCAGTTCGGTCCCAGCGGGAGCGGGGAATGAGCAGTTCTTC.

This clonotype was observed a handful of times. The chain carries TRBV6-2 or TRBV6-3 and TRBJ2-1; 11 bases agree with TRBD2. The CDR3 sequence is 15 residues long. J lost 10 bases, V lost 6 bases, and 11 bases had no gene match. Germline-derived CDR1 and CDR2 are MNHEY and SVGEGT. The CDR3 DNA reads TGTGCCAGCAGACCCCGTAGTAGCGGGAGGGGGGAGCAGTTCTTC. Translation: CASRPRSSGRGEQFF.

The CDR3 DNA follows: TGTGCCAGCAGTAAATACGGGGCCTCCTATGGCTACACCTTC. Its protein product is CASSKYGASYGYTF. The chain joins TRBV28 to TRBJ1-2, with D possibly being TRBD1 (5 bases). Germline lookup yields CDR1 MDHEN and CDR2 SYDVKM. Deletions cut 5 bases from V and 4 bases from J, with 14 bases between. This CDR3 region has 14 residues.

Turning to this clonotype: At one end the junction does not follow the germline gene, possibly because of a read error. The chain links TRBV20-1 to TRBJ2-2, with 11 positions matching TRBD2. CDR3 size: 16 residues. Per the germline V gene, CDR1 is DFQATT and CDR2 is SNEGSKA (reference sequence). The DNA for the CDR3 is TGCACTGCTAGAGATAGCGGGGGGGCGAACACCGGGGAGCTGTTTTTT. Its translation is CTARDSGGANTGELFF.

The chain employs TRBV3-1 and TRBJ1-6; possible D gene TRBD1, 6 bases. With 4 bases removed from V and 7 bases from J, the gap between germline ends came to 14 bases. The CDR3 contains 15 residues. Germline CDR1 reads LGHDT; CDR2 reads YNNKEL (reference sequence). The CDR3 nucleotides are TGTGCCAGCAGCCCGTTTAGGACAGAAAATTCACCCCTCCACTTT. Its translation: CASSPFRTENSPLHF. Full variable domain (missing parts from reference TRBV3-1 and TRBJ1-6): DTAVSQTPKYLVTQMGNDKSIKCEQNLGHDTMYWYKQDSKKFLKIMFSYNNKELIINETVPNRFSPKSPDKAHLNLHINSLELGDSAVYFCASSPFRTENSPLHFGNGTRLTVT.

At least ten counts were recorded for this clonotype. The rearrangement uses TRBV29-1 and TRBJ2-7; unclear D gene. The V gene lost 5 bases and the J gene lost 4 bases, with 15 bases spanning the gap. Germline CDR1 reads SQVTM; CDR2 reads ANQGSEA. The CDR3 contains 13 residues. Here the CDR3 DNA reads TGCAGCGTTCGGACGGAGCCGATTTACGAGCAGTACTTC. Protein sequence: CSVRTEPIYEQYF.

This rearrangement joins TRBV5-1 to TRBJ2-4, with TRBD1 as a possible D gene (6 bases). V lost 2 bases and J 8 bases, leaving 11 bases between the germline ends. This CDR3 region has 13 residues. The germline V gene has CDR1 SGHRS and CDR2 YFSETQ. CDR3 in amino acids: CASSLRDTDIQYF. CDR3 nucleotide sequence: TGCGCCAGCAGCTTACGGGACACTGACATTCAGTACTTC.

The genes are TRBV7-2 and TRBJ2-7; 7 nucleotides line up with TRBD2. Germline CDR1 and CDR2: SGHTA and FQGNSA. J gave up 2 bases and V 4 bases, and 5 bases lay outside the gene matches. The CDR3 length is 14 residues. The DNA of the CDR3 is TGTGCCAGCAGCTCGGGACTAATTCCCTACGAGCAGTACTTC. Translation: CASSSGLIPYEQYF.

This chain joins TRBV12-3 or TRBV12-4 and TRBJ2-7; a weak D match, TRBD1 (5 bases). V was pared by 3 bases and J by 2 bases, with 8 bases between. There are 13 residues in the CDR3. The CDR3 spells CASSFQGTYEQYF. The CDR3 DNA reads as TGTGCCAGCAGTTTCCAGGGTACCTACGAGCAGTACTTC.

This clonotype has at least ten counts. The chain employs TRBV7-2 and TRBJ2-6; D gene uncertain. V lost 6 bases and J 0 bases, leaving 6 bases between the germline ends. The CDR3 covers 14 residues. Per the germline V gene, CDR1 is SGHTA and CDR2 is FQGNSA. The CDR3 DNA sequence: TGTGCCAGCAGTTTTAGCTCTGGGGCCAACGTCCTGACTTTC. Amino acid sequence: CASSFSSGANVLTF.

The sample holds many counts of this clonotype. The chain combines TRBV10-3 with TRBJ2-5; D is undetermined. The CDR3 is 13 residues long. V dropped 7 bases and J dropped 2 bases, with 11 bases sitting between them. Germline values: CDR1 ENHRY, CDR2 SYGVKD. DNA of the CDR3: TGTGCCATCAAGGCCGACAAACAAGAGACCCAGTACTTC. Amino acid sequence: CAIKADKQETQYF.

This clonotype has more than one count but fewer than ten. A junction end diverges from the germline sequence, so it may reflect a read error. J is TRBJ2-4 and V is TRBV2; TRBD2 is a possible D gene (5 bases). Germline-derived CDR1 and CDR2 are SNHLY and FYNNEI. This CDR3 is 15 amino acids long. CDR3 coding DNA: TGTGCCAGCAGTAAGACGGGGATGAGCAAAGACATTCAGTACTTC. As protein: CASSKTGMSKDIQYF.

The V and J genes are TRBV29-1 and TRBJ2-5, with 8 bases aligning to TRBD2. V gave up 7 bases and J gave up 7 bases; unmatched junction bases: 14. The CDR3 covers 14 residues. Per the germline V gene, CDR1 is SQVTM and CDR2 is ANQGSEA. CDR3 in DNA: TGCAGCGCAGCTCTCAGCGGGGGCCTTCCGACCCAGTACTTC. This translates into CSAALSGGLPTQYF. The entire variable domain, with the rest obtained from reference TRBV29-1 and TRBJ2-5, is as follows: SAVISQKPSRDICQRGTSLTIQCQVDSQVTMMFWYRQQPGQSLTLIATANQGSEATYESGFVIDKFPISRPNLTFSTLTVSNMSPEDSSIYLCSAALSGGLPTQYFGPGTRLLVL.

The CDR3 DNA sequence: TGTGCCAGCAGTTTTAGCGGGACAGGGCGCTTGGAAAAACTGTTTTTT. Amino acid sequence: CASSFSGTGRLEKLFF. The chain combines TRBV12-3 or TRBV12-4 with TRBJ1-4; TRBD1 matches 9 bases. This CDR3 region has 16 residues. Germline trimming cut 3 bases from V and 8 bases from J; bases unmatched to any gene: 10.

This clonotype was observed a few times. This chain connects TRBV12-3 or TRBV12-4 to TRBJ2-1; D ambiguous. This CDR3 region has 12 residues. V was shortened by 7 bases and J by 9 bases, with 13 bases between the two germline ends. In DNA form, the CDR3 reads TGTGCCAGCACCCTCATTCGCAGTGAGCAGTTCTTC. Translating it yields CASTLIRSEQFF.

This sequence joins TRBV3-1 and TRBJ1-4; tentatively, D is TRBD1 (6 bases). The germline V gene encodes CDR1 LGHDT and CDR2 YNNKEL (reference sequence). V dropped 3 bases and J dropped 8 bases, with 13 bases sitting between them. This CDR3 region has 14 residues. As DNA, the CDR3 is TGTGCCAGCAGCCACTACAGGGAGGGCGAAAAACTGTTTTTT. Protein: CASSHYREGEKLFF.